Presented here are 13 T cell receptor beta chains from one specimen sequenced in a study of identical twins. TCRdb itself ran the 5' RACE reads through MiXCR, one entry per CDR3 protein. This repertoire shows fewer than 250,000 distinct CDR3 sequences, 6% to 8.5% found once; its top ten account for more than 5%. The data were also submitted as part of a second study, on yellow fever vaccine responses in identical twins.

Sequencing was done on a sample of CD8+ T cells sorted from blood. These receptors originate from a woman aged 18-35 years in good health.

This clonotype was observed many times. The DNA of the CDR3 is TGCAGCGGTGGACTAGCGGGACTCACAGATACGCAGTATTTT. Amino acids: CSGGLAGLTDTQYF. The chain employs TRBV29-1 and TRBJ2-3; 12 bases fit TRBD2. Losses at the gene ends were 7 bases for V and 2 bases for J; bases not matched to a gene: 4. This CDR3 region has 14 residues. Germline V gene sequence: CDR1 SQVTM, CDR2 ANQGSEA.

The chain employs TRBV5-5 and TRBJ1-4; D is undetermined. Germline CDR1 SGHKS, CDR2 YYEKEE (reference sequence). The V end lost 3 bases, the J end lost 5 bases, and 11 bases lay between the germline ends. The length of the CDR3 is 14 residues. The CDR3: CASSWDARNEKLFF. The CDR3 DNA sequence: TGTGCCAGCAGCTGGGATGCCCGGAATGAAAAACTGTTTTTT.

In its sample, this clonotype was seen a few times. This chain connects TRBV6-5 to TRBJ1-5, with D perhaps TRBD1 (6 bases). CDR1 MNHEY and CDR2 SVGAGI come from the germline V gene. With 4 bases removed from V and 7 bases from J, the gap between germline ends came to 14 bases. The CDR3 is 14 amino acids. CDR3 sequence: CASSSGAGGQPQHF. The CDR3, as DNA: TGTGCCAGCAGTTCAGGGGCTGGCGGACAGCCCCAGCATTTT.

This clonotype has only a few counts. The rearrangement joins TRBV6-2 or TRBV6-3 to TRBJ2-5, with D unclear. Trimming cost V 2 bases and J 5 bases, with 15 bases left between them. This CDR3 is built from 15 residues. CDR1 MNHEY and CDR2 SVGEGT come from the germline V gene. CDR3 bases: TGTGCCAGCAGTTACAGTCGGACCCGGCTGGAGACCCAGTACTTC. Its protein is CASSYSRTRLETQYF.

This clonotype was counted a few times. The chain joins TRBV15 to TRBJ1-2; 7 bases are a match to TRBD1. With 0 bases clipped from V and 8 bases from J, the junction kept 15 bases outside the gene matches. The CDR3 consists of 17 residues. Germline V CDR1 and CDR2: LNHNV, YYDKDF (reference sequence). CDR3 sequence reads: CATSREISPDREDGYTF. CDR3 bases: TGTGCCACCAGCAGAGAAATATCACCCGACAGGGAGGACGGCTACACCTTC.

This chain uses TRBV24-1 with TRBJ1-5; D is uncertain. Germline V lookup: CDR1 KGHDR, CDR2 SFDVKD. The ends were cut back, 1 base at V and 3 bases at J, with 6 bases in the middle. CDR3 size: 14 residues. The CDR3 loop reads CATSDFRTNQPQHF. The CDR3 DNA follows: TGTGCCACCAGTGATTTTAGGACCAATCAGCCCCAGCATTTT.

This clonotype appeared once. This CDR3 is CASSYSSNNIYNEQFF. CDR3 bases: TGTGCCAGCAGTTACTCTTCCAACAATATCTACAATGAGCAGTTCTTC. The chain joins TRBV6-2 or TRBV6-3 to TRBJ2-1; no reliable D call. Germline CDR1 MNHEY, CDR2 SVGEGT. Trimming took off 0 bases at V and 3 bases at J, with 12 bases between the two ends. CDR3 length equals 16 residues.

This clonotype has more than one count but fewer than ten. The chain joins TRBV9 to TRBJ1-1; no reliable D call. V lost 4 bases and J lost 2, with 15 bases in between. The germline V gene has CDR1 SGDLS and CDR2 YYNGEE. This CDR3 region has 15 residues. CDR3 sequence: CASSPRQVVNTEAFF. In nucleotides, the CDR3 is TGTGCCAGCAGCCCCCGGCAGGTTGTTAACACTGAAGCTTTCTTT.

The rearrangement uses TRBV12-3 or TRBV12-4 and TRBJ2-3, with 7 bases identical to TRBD1. Trimming removed 5 bases from V and 3 bases from J; junction bases left unmatched: 11. The CDR3 contains 16 residues. The DNA for the CDR3 is TGTGCCAGCAGTACCCGCTCCGGGACAGAGACAGATACGCAGTATTTT. Translation gives CASSTRSGTETDTQYF.

The chain is built from TRBV5-6 and TRBJ2-5; maybe TRBD1 (6 bases). The germline gives CDR1 SGHDT, CDR2 YYEEEE. V was shortened by 4 bases and J by 4 bases, with 11 bases between the two germline ends. CDR3 length: 13 residues. The CDR3, as DNA: TGTGCCAGCAGCCGGACAGAAGGAGAGACCCAGTACTTC. Translation: CASSRTEGETQYF.

Many counts were recorded for this clonotype. V and J are TRBV20-1 and TRBJ2-7; 9 bases align to TRBD2. The CDR3 consists of 13 residues. V shed 4 bases and J 1 base; nucleotides not matched to a gene: 2. Germline V gene lookup returns CDR1 DFQATT and CDR2 SNEGSKA (reference sequence). CDR3 in DNA: TGCAGTGCTACTAGCGGGGAATCCTACGAGCAGTACGTC. As protein: CSATSGESYEQYV.

This clonotype was picked up many times. This sequence joins TRBV2 and TRBJ2-2; the match to TRBD2 covers 15 bases. Germline values: CDR1 SNHLY, CDR2 FYNNEI. The V segment lost 5 bases and the J segment 7 bases; nucleotides outside the gene matches: 5. This CDR3 comprises 16 residues. The chain's CDR3 is CASSSGLAGGIGELFF. As DNA, the CDR3 is TGTGCCAGCAGTTCGGGACTAGCGGGGGGTATCGGGGAGCTGTTTTTT.

This clonotype was found many times. The chain recombines TRBV5-6 with TRBJ2-1; D perhaps matches TRBD2 (5 bases). Trimming removed 0 bases at V and 4 bases at J, with 11 bases between. CDR1 is SGHDT and CDR2 is YYEEEE in the germline V gene. The CDR3 totals 15 residues. Written as DNA, the CDR3 is TGTGCCAGCAGCTTGGAGGGAGCGAGATACAATGAGCAGTTCTTC. This gives the protein CASSLEGARYNEQFF.